This TCR beta chain appears in the sequencing data of a study of blood T cells in healthy people across ages. Combining a sample-barcoded 5' primer with a J-beta primer mix, a second PCR ran for roughly 7 to 11 cycles. In TCRdb, the 5' RACE reads were re-called with MiXCR into one record per CDR3 protein. This table has 550,000 to 650,000 distinct CDR3 sequences, about 30% appearing once. Study-wide findings and caveats: Aged donors had fewer naive CD4+ cells and lower diversity than long-lived donors. Correlation between TCR beta diversity and naive T cell percentage was strong.

This clonotype was recorded at least ten times. Its matching antigen is unknown. Losses at the gene ends were 5 bases for V and 2 bases for J; bases not matched to a gene: 4. The germline CDR1 and CDR2 sequences are DFQATT and SNEGSKA (reference sequence). The CDR3 has 13 residues. The chain employs TRBV20-1 and TRBJ2-5; 8 bases match TRBD1. The receptor's source is a woman over 75 in good health. The sequenced material came from blood. This CDR3 reads CSAVWDRQETQYF. The CDR3 nucleotides are TGCAGTGCTGTCTGGGACAGGCAAGAGACCCAGTACTTC.